A selection of T cell receptor beta chains follows, all from one sample in a study of post-analysis software for immune sequencing data. Each CDR3 protein is one row after TCRdb ran MiXCR on the PCR reads. The sample includes about 760,000 distinct CDR3 sequences, around 27% of them seen just once. Sequencing was done on a sample of blood. The source is a girl between 5 and 17 years old with multiple sclerosis. The CDR3 runs from the conserved cysteine through the conserved F or W. The D gene is left open where the match is weak. Not all rows give a size; the values are once, few, many and, for expanded clones, a class.

D | size | J | V | CDR3 | DNA
TRBD2 | few | TRBJ2-4 | TRBV20-1 | CSARVAGGPNIQYF | TGCAGTGCTAGAGTGGCGGGAGGGCCAAACATTCAGTACTTC
- | - | TRBJ2-7 | TRBV20-1 | CSAAVGGQYEQYF | TGCAGTGCTGCAGTAGGAGGACAATACGAGCAGTACTTC
- | - | TRBJ1-2 | TRBV7-2 | CASSPRVGDYGYTF | TGTGCCAGCAGCCCGCGGGTGGGTGACTATGGCTACACCTTC
- | many | TRBJ2-4 | TRBV6-1 | CASSDGPTDKNIQYF | TGTGCCAGCAGTGACGGTCCGACGGACAAAAACATTCAGTACTTC
- | few | TRBJ1-5 | TRBV4-3 | CASSQSLGVANQPQHF | TGCGCCAGCAGCCAGTCTCTGGGGGTCGCCAATCAGCCCCAGCATTTT
- | - | TRBJ1-2 | TRBV7-9 | CASSLPGRGYGYTF | TGTGCCAGCAGCCTACCGGGCAGGGGCTATGGCTACACCTTC
TRBD1 | - | TRBJ2-2 | TRBV29-1 | CSVAGQGTGERFF | TGCAGCGTTGCCGGACAGGGTACCGGGGAGCGGTTTTTT
- | few | TRBJ2-3 | TRBV7-9 | CASSLEGIPDTQYF | TGTGCCAGCAGCTTAGAAGGGATCCCAGATACGCAGTATTTT
- | - | TRBJ1-2 | TRBV6-5 | CASRRGGDGYTF | TGTGCCAGCAGACGGGGCGGCGATGGCTACACCTTC
TRBD1 | - | TRBJ1-5 | TRBV5-8 | CASSPLTGRRQPQHF | TGTGCCAGCAGCCCCTTGACAGGGCGGCGACAGCCCCAGCATTTT
TRBD2 | - | TRBJ2-7 | TRBV29-1 | CSVAPHGGRVPYEQYF | TGCAGCGTTGCGCCCCACGGCGGGAGGGTCCCCTACGAGCAGTACTTC
- | few | TRBJ2-5 | TRBV6-1 | CASSEWGSGRETQYF | TGTGCCAGCAGTGAATGGGGGTCGGGCCGGGAGACCCAGTACTTC
- | few | TRBJ2-7 | TRBV6-6 | CASSYGLNEQYF | TGTGCCAGCAGTTACGGACTGAACGAGCAGTACTTC
- | many | TRBJ2-6 | TRBV4-2 | CASSQEDRGYSGANVLTF | TGTGCCAGCAGCCAAGAAGATCGGGGTTACTCTGGGGCCAACGTCCTGACTTTC
- | - | TRBJ2-1 | TRBV20-1 | CSAEPDGLYSYNEQFF | TGCAGTGCTGAACCCGACGGGCTATACTCCTACAATGAGCAGTTCTTC
- | - | TRBJ2-7 | TRBV12-3/TRBV12-4 | CASSRPGFSYNEQYF | TGTGCCAGTTCCCGACCGGGGTTCTCCTACAATGAGCAGTACTTC
- | - | TRBJ1-1 | TRBV20-1 | CSARRGGSLAFF | TGCAGTGCTAGGAGGGGGGGGAGTCTAGCTTTCTTT
TRBD2 | - | TRBJ2-3 | TRBV7-2 | CASSWGGSTDTQYF | TGTGCCAGCAGCTGGGGGGGGAGCACAGATACGCAGTATTTT
- | - | TRBJ2-7 | TRBV28 | CASSSPGQVGPYEQYF | TGTGCCAGCAGTTCCCCCGGCCAAGTAGGCCCCTACGAGCAGTACTTC
- | - | TRBJ1-1 | TRBV20-1 | CSAPKHSMNTEAFF | TGCAGTGCCCCCAAGCACAGCATGAACACTGAAGCTTTCTTT
- | few | TRBJ2-7 | TRBV6-1 | CASSPPGYRYEQYF | TGTGCCAGCAGTCCTCCAGGGTATCGGTACGAGCAGTACTTC
- | - | TRBJ2-3 | TRBV15 | CATSRGGRLTDTQYF | TGTGCCACCAGCAGAGGGGGGCGGCTCACAGATACGCAGTATTTT
TRBD1 | once | TRBJ2-7 | TRBV29-1 | CSVGGRGPYEQYF | TGCAGCGTGGGCGGCAGGGGGCCTTACGAGCAGTACTTC
TRBD1 | few | TRBJ2-3 | TRBV27 | CASSWTGFSTDTQYF | TGTGCCAGCAGTTGGACAGGGTTCAGCACAGATACGCAGTATTTT
- | - | TRBJ2-7 | TRBV20-1 | CSAREGWYEQYF | TGCAGTGCTAGGGAAGGGTGGTACGAGCAGTACTTC
- | - | TRBJ1-4 | TRBV6-6 | CASTKPPGVREKLFF | TGTGCCAGCACCAAGCCGCCAGGGGTACGCGAAAAACTGTTTTTT
- | - | TRBJ2-1 | TRBV3-1 | CASSQVGFQQFF | TGTGCCAGCAGCCAAGTGGGTTTCCAGCAGTTCTTC
- | - | TRBJ1-1 | TRBV10-3 | CAALGLGPGTEAFF | TGTGCCGCCCTCGGGTTGGGTCCTGGCACTGAAGCTTTCTTT
TRBD2 | - | TRBJ2-1 | TRBV7-6 | CASSPGGGLDNEQFF | TGTGCCAGCAGTCCCGGGGGGGGTCTGGATAATGAGCAGTTCTTC
TRBD1 | - | TRBJ2-3 | TRBV2 | CASSVRNRGQSDAQYF | TGTGCCAGCAGTGTCCGGAACAGGGGTCAATCAGATGCGCAGTATTTT
- | once | TRBJ1-2 | TRBV20-1 | CSARTTRYGYTF | TGCAGTGCTAGAACAACCCGCTATGGCTACACCTTC